Here is one TCR beta chain with its context. The germline V gene has CDR1 KGHDR and CDR2 SFDVKD. The ends were cut back, 4 bases at V and 0 bases at J, with 12 bases in the middle. CDR3 length: 16 residues. This entry comes from a study of T-cell reconstitution after alpha-beta-depleted transplantation in children. Unique molecular identifiers were used in preparing the TCRbeta library. One entry per CDR3 protein, called by TCRdb with MiXCR from the PCR reads. The sample has around 600,000 distinct CDR3 sequences, more than 9% seen once. The chain carries TRBV24-1 and TRBJ2-1, with D possibly TRBD2 on 6 matching bases. This specimen was PBMCs from the stem cell graft donor, taken from the stem cell graft. This TCR came from a human donor who donated a stem cell graft to a child with acute myeloid leukemia. The CDR3 DNA is TGTGCCACCAGTGACCAAAGCGGGTACTCCTACAATGAGCAGTTCTTC. It encodes CATSDQSGYSYNEQFF.